These 30 T cell receptor beta chains share one sample of origin, sequenced in a study of blood T cell repertoires in COVID-19. Profiling relied on immunoSEQ multiplex PCR, and the TCRdb table lists in-frame clones only, not all of them. The repertoire consists of about 490,000 clones, with roughly 85% occurring once and the leading ten covering approximately 2.9%. Sequencing used peripheral blood. Source of these receptors: a human donor in a cohort sampled during active COVID-19.

This clone showed up just a few times. This chain joins TRBV7-2 and TRBJ2-7; D perhaps matches TRBD1 (7 bases). V was trimmed by 5 bases and J by 5 bases, leaving 13 bases between them. Germline loops: CDR1 SGHTA, CDR2 FQGNSA. The CDR3 is 13 residues long. The CDR3: CASSPTGRHEQYF. The CDR3 region has the DNA TGTGCCAGCAGCCCGACAGGGAGGCACGAGCAGTACTTC.

The V and J genes are TRBV5-1 and TRBJ1-2; 9 bases are shared with TRBD1. Germline CDR1 reads SGHRS; CDR2 reads YFSETQ. V shed 4 bases, J shed 7 bases, and the junction held 8 bases outside the gene matches. The CDR3 is 14 amino acids. CDR3 protein: CASSGDRERSGYTF. The CDR3 DNA reads TGCGCCAGCAGCGGGGACAGGGAACGATCTGGCTACACCTTC. The variable domain in full, completed from reference TRBV5-1 and TRBJ1-2, reads KAGVTQTPRYLIKTRGQQVTLSCSPISGHRSVSWYQQTPGQGLQFLFEYFSETQRNKGNFPGRFSGRQFSNSRSEMNVSTLELGDSALYLCASSGDRERSGYTFGSGTRLTVV.

The chain employs TRBV25-1 and TRBJ1-1; 8 nucleotides line up with TRBD1. Germline CDR1 reads MGHDK; CDR2 reads SYGVNS. After removal of 8 bases from V and 0 bases from J, the junction contained 8 bases not matched to a gene. This CDR3 has 15 amino acids. CDR3 residues: CASSRTGPMNTEAFF. CDR3 coding DNA: TGTGCCAGCTCACGGACAGGGCCCATGAACACTGAAGCTTTCTTT.

This clone was counted only a few times. The chain joins TRBV7-8 to TRBJ1-2; 8 bases map to TRBD1. Germline V gives CDR1 SGHVS, CDR2 FQNEAQ. CDR3 length: 14 amino acids. Losses at the gene ends were 1 base for V and 10 bases for J; bases not matched to a gene: 8. CDR3 nucleotide sequence: TGTGCCAGCAGCTTAGTATTAACAGGGGGAGTCTACACCTTC. Protein: CASSLVLTGGVYTF.

The V gene is TRBV6-5, the J gene TRBJ2-1, with 7 positions matching TRBD2. In germline, CDR1 is MNHEY, CDR2 SVGAGI. The CDR3 runs to 14 residues. V lost 7 bases, J lost 2 bases, and 5 bases stayed unmatched. This CDR3 reads CASKIRGAYNEQFF. In DNA, the CDR3 is TGTGCCAGCAAAATACGGGGGGCCTACAATGAGCAGTTCTTC.

This rearrangement joins TRBV19 to TRBJ2-7, with D possibly being TRBD2 (5 bases). V was pared by 5 bases and J by 2 bases, with 13 bases between. Germline lookup yields CDR1 LNHDA and CDR2 SQIVND (reference sequence). The CDR3 consists of 14 residues. DNA for the CDR3: TGTGCCAGTAGTCCCCGCGAACTAGCCTACGAGCAGTACTTC. This sequence encodes CASSPRELAYEQYF.

The chain employs TRBV19 and TRBJ1-4; D is uncertain. CDR3 length: 16 residues. Germline values: CDR1 LNHDA, CDR2 SQIVND (reference sequence). Trimming stripped 7 bases from V and 0 bases from J, with 15 bases between. The CDR3 spells CASTTWQVSTNEKLFF. CDR3 nucleotide sequence: TGTGCCAGTACCACTTGGCAGGTATCAACTAATGAAAAACTGTTTTTT.

This sequence joins TRBV2 and TRBJ2-5, with D unresolved. Germline CDR1 reads SNHLY; CDR2 reads FYNNEI. The CDR3 loop spans 15 amino acids. Trimming cost V 4 bases and J 4 bases, with 16 bases left between them. The CDR3 sequence is CASSVRSRSGETQYF. The CDR3 nucleotides read TGTGCCAGCAGTGTACGTTCCCGCTCCGGAGAGACCCAGTACTTC. Using reference TRBV2 and TRBJ2-5 for the parts outside the CDR3, the full variable domain is EPEVTQTPSHQVTQMGQEVILRCVPISNHLYFYWYRQILGQKVEFLVSFYNNEISEKSEIFDDQFSVERPDGSNFTLKIRSTKLEDSAMYFCASSVRSRSGETQYFGPGTRLLVL.

The chain joins TRBV30 to TRBJ2-7; 7 bases agree with TRBD1. The length of the CDR3 is 13 residues. Trimming took 5 bases from V and 2 from J; bases not matched to a gene: 6. From germline, CDR1 is GTSNPN and CDR2 SVGIG (reference sequence). The CDR3 DNA is TGTGCCTGGCACTTTACAGGGGCCTACGAGCAGTACTTC. It codes for CAWHFTGAYEQYF.

DNA of the CDR3: TGTGCCAGCAGTTTAGTCCGGGGTTATGGCTACACCTTC. Protein: CASSLVRGYGYTF. The gene calls are TRBV27 and TRBJ1-2; D call uncertain. The CDR3 covers 13 residues. CDR1 and CDR2 (germline): MNHEY, SMNVEV (reference sequence). The V gene lost 2 bases and the J gene lost 5 bases, with 9 bases spanning the gap.

This clone was seen a few times. The V gene is TRBV10-3, the J gene TRBJ2-7, with 12 bases that match TRBD2. Germline trimming cut 4 bases from V and 4 bases from J; bases unmatched to any gene: 2. The CDR3 is made up of 14 amino acids. Germline V gives CDR1 ENHRY, CDR2 SYGVKD. CDR3: CAISGGTSGYEQYF. The CDR3 nucleotides are TGTGCCATCAGTGGGGGGACTAGCGGGTACGAGCAGTACTTC.

The chain combines TRBV6-5 with TRBJ1-1; D is perhaps TRBD1 (5 bases). Trimming stripped 2 bases from V and 4 bases from J, with 14 bases between. Germline loops: CDR1 MNHEY, CDR2 SVGAGI. CDR3 length equals 15 residues. CDR3 region: CASSYLEGTGTEAFF. The CDR3 nucleotides are TGTGCCAGCAGTTACCTGGAAGGGACTGGCACTGAAGCTTTCTTT.

J is TRBJ2-7 and V is TRBV3-1 (or the pseudogene TRBV3-2); tentative D call: TRBD2 (6 bases). Deletions cut 0 bases from V and 7 bases from J, with 10 bases between. This CDR3 is 13 amino acids long. CDR1 and CDR2 (germline): LGHDT, YNNKEL (reference sequence). CDR3 loop: CASSQDRGGEQYF. In DNA, the CDR3 is TGTGCCAGCAGCCAAGACCGAGGAGGGGAGCAGTACTTC.

The J gene is TRBJ2-1, the V gene TRBV7-2; 11 bases are shared with TRBD2. The CDR3 spans 16 residues. Per the germline V gene, CDR1 is SGHTA and CDR2 is FQGNSA. V lost 0 bases and J lost 6; bases outside the gene matches: 4. The CDR3 loop reads CASSLAPLAGVNEQFF. Written as DNA, the CDR3 is TGTGCCAGCAGCTTAGCTCCACTAGCGGGAGTCAATGAGCAGTTCTTC.

Here the CDR3 reads CASSLEGTGFWETQYF. DNA of the CDR3: TGCGCCAGCAGCTTGGAGGGGACAGGGTTCTGGGAGACCCAGTACTTC. This chain joins TRBV5-1 and TRBJ2-5; 9 nucleotides align to TRBD1. CDR1 SGHRS and CDR2 YFSETQ come from the germline V gene. The CDR3 runs to 16 residues. Trimming at V came to 0 bases and at J to 5 bases, leaving 8 bases not matched to a gene. The complete variable domain, with remaining parts taken from reference TRBV5-1 and TRBJ2-5, reads KAGVTQTPRYLIKTRGQQVTLSCSPISGHRSVSWYQQTPGQGLQFLFEYFSETQRNKGNFPGRFSGRQFSNSRSEMNVSTLELGDSALYLCASSLEGTGFWETQYFGPGTRLLVL.

A single count supports this clone. The chain has TRBV18 and TRBJ1-4; the match to TRBD1 covers 7 bases. The CDR3 totals 15 residues. The V segment lost 8 bases and the J segment 8 bases; nucleotides outside the gene matches: 14. Germline CDR1 and CDR2: KGHSH and LQKENI. The CDR3 here is CASTPIPAGQEKLFF. CDR3 coding DNA: TGTGCCAGCACGCCCATACCTGCGGGACAGGAAAAACTGTTTTTT.

The CDR3 sequence is CASSPQRVPSTDTQYF. CDR3 sequence (DNA): TGTGCCAGCAGCCCCCAGCGGGTCCCTAGCACAGATACGCAGTATTTT. The chain combines TRBV7-2 with TRBJ2-3; D might be TRBD2 (6 bases). Germline CDR1 and CDR2: SGHTA and FQGNSA. The length of the CDR3 is 16 residues. V lost 5 bases to trimming and J lost 0 bases, with 15 bases between them.

This chain links TRBV12-3 or TRBV12-4 with TRBJ1-2; D not resolved. V was trimmed by 7 bases and J by 5 bases, leaving 14 bases between them. This CDR3 spans 13 amino acids. The CDR3 coding sequence is TGTGCCAGCACCAAACTGCGGGGTTATGGCTACACCTTC. It specifies CASTKLRGYGYTF.

The rearrangement uses TRBV7-9 and TRBJ2-7, with 8 bases that match TRBD1. V lost 10 bases to trimming and J lost 1 base; unmatched junction nucleotides: 9. CDR3 length: 14 residues. Germline assignment: CDR1 SEHNR and CDR2 FQNEAQ (reference sequence). The CDR3 loop is CATISGTGSYEQYF. CDR3 sequence (DNA): TGTGCCACTATCTCCGGGACAGGTTCCTACGAGCAGTACTTC.

This clone has just one count. V gene TRBV10-3 combines with J gene TRBJ2-1; 11 nucleotides align to TRBD2. V shed 2 bases, J shed 6 bases, and the junction held 12 bases outside the gene matches. CDR3 length: 18 amino acids. The germline V gene encodes CDR1 ENHRY and CDR2 SYGVKD. Written as DNA, the CDR3 is TGTGCCATCAGTGAGATCGCCTCACTAGCGGGAGATGGCAATGAGCAGTTCTTC. Translation: CAISEIASLAGDGNEQFF.

The J gene is TRBJ1-1, the V gene TRBV10-3, with D uncertain. Trimming took off 4 bases at V and 5 bases at J, with 11 bases between the two ends. Germline V CDR1 and CDR2: ENHRY, SYGVKD. CDR3 length: 13 amino acids. The CDR3 region is CAISGRSGTEAFF. The DNA for the CDR3 is TGTGCCATCAGTGGCAGGTCGGGAACTGAAGCTTTCTTT.

The V call is TRBV6-1, the J call TRBJ2-1; D not certain. Trimming left V 0 bases short and J 4 bases short, with 7 bases between. Germline loops: CDR1 MNHNS, CDR2 SASEGT. The CDR3 covers 14 residues. CDR3 protein: CASSEALVYNEQFF. CDR3 nucleotides: TGTGCCAGCAGTGAAGCGCTAGTGTACAATGAGCAGTTCTTC.

V usage is TRBV19 and J usage is TRBJ1-2; D unclear. The CDR3 is 14 residues long. V lost 6 bases to trimming and J lost 5 bases, with 16 bases between them. Germline assignment: CDR1 LNHDA and CDR2 SQIVND (reference sequence). The CDR3 DNA reads as TGTGCCAGTAGCTCTTCTCACTCGGGTTATGGCTACACCTTC. Translation gives CASSSSHSGYGYTF. The full variable domain, in which reference TRBV19 and TRBJ1-2 provide the parts outside the CDR3, is DGGITQSPKYLFRKEGQNVTLSCEQNLNHDAMYWYRQDPGQGLRLIYYSQIVNDFQKGDIAEGYSVSREKKESFPLTVTSAQKNPTAFYLCASSSSHSGYGYTFGSGTRLTVV.

This sequence joins TRBV5-1 and TRBJ2-7, with D maybe TRBD1 (6 bases). The CDR3 spans 15 residues. Germline CDR1 SGHRS, CDR2 YFSETQ. V lost 4 bases, J lost 5 bases, and 19 bases lay in between. The chain's CDR3 is CASSLRRGNSHEQYF. CDR3 sequence (DNA): TGCGCCAGCAGCCTCAGAAGGGGGAATAGCCACGAGCAGTACTTC.

The chain combines TRBV30 with TRBJ1-3; D uncertain. The CDR3 contains 11 residues. Trimming pared 3 bases from V and 7 bases from J, leaving 7 bases between. Germline V gives CDR1 GTSNPN, CDR2 SVGIG (reference sequence). The CDR3 nucleotides are TGTGCCTGGAGAGAAGAGAACACCATATATTTT. The encoded protein is CAWREENTIYF. Based on the CDR3 plus reference TRBV30 and TRBJ1-3, the full variable domain is SQTIHQWPATLVQPVGSPLSLECTVEGTSNPNLYWYRQAAGRGLQLLFYSVGIGQISSEVPQNLSASRPQDRQFILSSKKLLLSDSGFYLCAWREENTIYFGEGSWLTVV.

The V and J genes are TRBV12-3 or TRBV12-4 and TRBJ2-1; 9 bases fit TRBD2. CDR3 length: 13 amino acids. V shed 3 bases, J shed 10 bases, and the junction held 4 bases outside the gene matches. Here the CDR3 reads CASSLASGTEQFF. The DNA of the CDR3 is TGTGCCAGCAGTTTGGCTAGCGGGACCGAGCAGTTCTTC.

The chain couples TRBV6-6 to TRBJ2-5; no clear D. The CDR3 covers 14 residues. CDR1 is MNHNY, CDR2 SVGAGI, per germline (reference sequence). Trimming removed 2 bases at V and 1 base at J, with 8 bases between. DNA of the CDR3: TGTGCCAGCAGTTACGACTCGGTCCAAGAGACCCAGTACTTC. Amino acids: CASSYDSVQETQYF.

This rearrangement joins TRBV6-6 to TRBJ2-2; 9 bases agree with TRBD1. Germline V lookup: CDR1 MNHNY, CDR2 SVGAGI (reference sequence). This CDR3 is built from 14 residues. Unmatched junction bases numbered 7, after V lost 8 bases and J lost 6 bases. CDR3 in amino acids: CASLRTGVSGELFF. CDR3 nucleotides: TGTGCCAGCCTTCGGACAGGGGTATCCGGGGAGCTGTTTTTT.

In nucleotides, the CDR3 is TGTGCCTGGAGACTGGACAGACAGACTTCACCCCTCCACTTT. Amino acid sequence: CAWRLDRQTSPLHF. The chain uses TRBV30 and TRBJ1-6; a weak D match, TRBD1 (6 bases). Germline assignment: CDR1 GTSNPN and CDR2 SVGIG (reference sequence). CDR3 length equals 14 residues. V was shortened by 3 bases and J by 9 bases, with 15 bases between the two germline ends.

The V and J genes are TRBV19 and TRBJ1-2; 7 bases fit TRBD1. This CDR3 is built from 15 residues. Trimming took 6 bases from V and 8 from J; bases not matched to a gene: 15. From germline, CDR1 is LNHDA and CDR2 SQIVND (reference sequence). This CDR3 reads CASRGQPNFSVGYTF. The CDR3 nucleotides are TGTGCCAGTAGGGGACAGCCAAACTTCTCGGTAGGCTACACCTTC.